This TCR beta chain was captured in a study of CD8+CD57+ T cells in acquired aplastic anemia. TCR beta VDJ combinations and CDR3 sequences were profiled from genomic DNA. Via MiXCR, TCRdb re-called the reads, giving one row per CDR3 protein. This sample has 250,000 to 350,000 distinct CDR3 sequences; roughly half occur once, and the top ten carry under 8.5%. Sequencing was carried out using sorted CD4+, CD8+, or CD8+CD57+ T cells (not recorded which) from PBMCs. This TCR was recovered from a human donor with severe aplastic anemia or a healthy control (not recorded which).

The CDR3 region has the DNA TGCAGCGTGGGATCTAGCTCCTACAATGAGCAGTTCTTC. It codes for CSVGSSSYNEQFF. This chain connects TRBV20-1 to TRBJ2-1; D call uncertain. Germline loops: CDR1 DFQATT, CDR2 SNEGSKA (reference sequence). This CDR3 is built from 13 residues.